This TCR beta chain is drawn from a study of blood T cell repertoires in COVID-19. Study background: Italy, Spain and the United States were the sources of the convalescent and acute COVID-19 samples. In each case, the material was cDNA or gDNA derived from T cells, B-cell-depleted T cells, or PBMCs.

Clones were read by immunoSEQ multiplex PCR, and TCRdb kept only the in-frame ones, dropping some. The data contain 150,000 or so clones, roughly 88% of them singletons. In germline, CDR1 is SGHNT, CDR2 YYREEE (reference sequence). Trimming cost V 5 bases and J 2 bases, with 16 bases left between them. This CDR3 has 15 residues. Assignments of participants to cohorts depended upon their own reported clinical history. The clonotype was recovered from a man aged 65 to 85 who had been exposed to COVID-19. The sample consisted of PBMCs or T cells enriched from blood (not recorded which). The rearrangement joins TRBV5-4 to TRBJ2-5; D perhaps matches TRBD1 (6 bases). CDR3 in amino acids: CASSLTGWGQETQYF. The DNA for the CDR3 is TGTGCCAGCAGTCTCACAGGGTGGGGACAAGAGACCCAGTACTTC.